The next 28 T cell receptor beta chains were all read from a single sample in a study of CD8 T cells in ankylosing spondylitis (dated by TCRdb to the late 2010s). Beyond this particular receptor, the publication reports: Blood from ankylosing spondylitis patients appeared to be characterized by a TCR beta motif composed of roughly 8 highly homologous amino acid variants.

The library relied on 5' RACE. The listed sequencing device is Illumina HiSeq 2500. TCRdb reworked the public reads: Q25 trimming with fastp, MiXCR clone assembly, productive beta chains retained. Every distinct CDR3 protein forms one entry, paired with its most common genes and DNA. The sample records approximately 440,000 distinct CDR3 sequences, approximately 17% of which are singletons. The ten largest make up approximately 1% of the sample. Their cognate antigens are unknown. Material: blood, either unsorted or a sorted T cell fraction (not recorded which). The receptors were gathered from a male donor with ankylosing spondylitis.

J is TRBJ1-1 and V is TRBV11-2, with D possibly matching TRBD1 (6 bases). V gave up 5 bases and J gave up 3 bases, with 13 bases separating them. Germline assignment: CDR1 SGHAT and CDR2 FQNNGV. The CDR3 totals 14 residues. CDR3 nucleotides: TGTGCCAGCAGCCCACGGGGGCAGCACACTGAAGCTTTCTTT. This encodes CASSPRGQHTEAFF. The full variable domain, with the rest looked up from reference TRBV11-2 and TRBJ1-1, is EAGVAQSPRYKIIEKRQSVAFWCNPISGHATLYWYQQILGQGPKLLIQFQNNGVVDDSQLPKDRFSAERLKGVDSTLKIQPAKLEDSAVYLCASSPRGQHTEAFFGQGTRLTVV.

This chain links TRBV5-1 with TRBJ2-1; a weak D match, TRBD2 (6 bases). The germline gives CDR1 SGHRS, CDR2 YFSETQ. The CDR3 spans 15 residues. The V gene lost 0 bases and the J gene lost 7 bases, with 14 bases spanning the gap. The CDR3 spells CASSLGGGKVNEQFF. The DNA of the CDR3 is TGCGCCAGCAGCTTGGGTGGGGGGAAAGTTAATGAGCAGTTCTTC.

The V and J genes are TRBV20-1 and TRBJ2-2; the D gene is possibly TRBD1 (5 bases). The ends were cut back, 3 bases at V and 3 bases at J, with 11 bases in the middle. The CDR3 consists of 14 residues. Germline CDR1 is DFQATT and CDR2 is SNEGSKA (reference sequence). For the CDR3, the DNA is TGCAGTGCTAGCAGGGTACGGGACACCGGGGAGCTGTTTTTT. Its protein product is CSASRVRDTGELFF.

The gene calls are TRBV7-9 and TRBJ1-3, with a possible D match to TRBD1 (5 bases). V lost 0 bases, J lost 3 bases, and 12 bases lay in between. Germline loops: CDR1 SEHNR, CDR2 FQNEAQ (reference sequence). The CDR3 sequence is 16 residues long. CDR3 in DNA: TGTGCCAGCAGCTTAGCAGCCAGGGTGGATGGAAACACCATATATTTT. This encodes CASSLAARVDGNTIYF.

The CDR3 loop reads CASSSGDRDTGELFF. The CDR3 coding sequence is TGTGCCAGCAGTTCGGGGGACAGGGACACCGGGGAGCTGTTTTTT. V and J are TRBV28 and TRBJ2-2, with 9 nucleotides matching TRBD1. V lost 4 bases, J lost 3 bases, and 3 bases stayed unmatched. This CDR3 has 15 residues. Germline V CDR1 and CDR2: MDHEN, SYDVKM. The entire variable domain, with the rest obtained from reference TRBV28 and TRBJ2-2, is as follows: DVKVTQSSRYLVKRTGEKVFLECVQDMDHENMFWYRQDPGLGLRLIYFSYDVKMKEKGDIPEGYSVSREKKERFSLILESASTNQTSMYLCASSSGDRDTGELFFGEGSRLTVL.

This chain links TRBV5-1 with TRBJ2-7; a possible D gene is TRBD1 (6 bases). The ends were cut back, 1 base at V and 6 bases at J, with 11 bases in the middle. The CDR3 has 13 amino acids. Per germline, CDR1 SGHRS and CDR2 YFSETQ. CDR3 region: CASSLPGAGEQYF. CDR3 in DNA: TGCGCCAGCAGCTTGCCAGGGGCGGGCGAGCAGTACTTC.

V usage is TRBV18 and J usage is TRBJ2-1; 7 nucleotides align to TRBD1. Trimming at V came to 3 bases and at J to 7 bases, leaving 6 bases not matched to a gene. Germline CDR1 is KGHSH and CDR2 is LQKENI. CDR3 length: 14 amino acids. CDR3 nucleotides: TGTGCCAGCTCACCTGGGACAGTATCTAATGAGCAGTTCTTC. It specifies CASSPGTVSNEQFF.

This clonotype was counted between two and nine times. The V and J genes are TRBV6-1 and TRBJ2-5; TRBD1 matches at 7 bases. After removal of 6 bases from V and 3 bases from J, the junction contained 10 bases not matched to a gene. The CDR3 has 15 amino acids. Germline CDR1 is MNHNS and CDR2 is SASEGT. The CDR3 nucleotides read TGTGCCAGCAGCATGACCGGGACAGCTAAAGAGACCCAGTACTTC. It specifies CASSMTGTAKETQYF.

As regards this clonotype: The junction differs from germline at one of its ends, possibly a read error. This sequence joins TRBV5-1 and TRBJ1-5; D is possibly TRBD1 (5 bases). The CDR3 has 18 amino acids. From germline, CDR1 is SGHRS and CDR2 YFSETQ. Here the CDR3 reads CASRLISQIGGEDQPQHF. As DNA, the CDR3 is TGCGCCAGCCGCTTAATCAGCCAAATTGGGGGAGAGGATCAGCCCCAGCATTTT.

This clonotype was seen a handful of times. This chain connects TRBV4-3 to TRBJ2-6, with 7 positions matching TRBD1. Trimming cost V 0 bases and J 2 bases; bases outside gene matches: 4. The CDR3 runs to 17 residues. The germline V gene has CDR1 LGHNA and CDR2 YSLEER. CDR3 DNA: TGCGCCAGCAGCCAAGACAAGGGGGCTACTGGGGCCAACGTCCTGACTTTC. This gives the protein CASSQDKGATGANVLTF.

This clonotype has only a few counts. The rearrangement joins TRBV6-1 to TRBJ1-1; 12 bases match TRBD1. Germline CDR1 reads MNHNS; CDR2 reads SASEGT. J gave up 10 bases and V 5 bases, and 11 bases lay outside the gene matches. The CDR3 consists of 15 residues. This CDR3 reads CASSLTGTGGAGAFF. The CDR3 DNA reads TGTGCCAGCAGTCTTACCGGGACAGGGGGCGCGGGAGCTTTCTTT.

DNA for the CDR3: TGCAGTGCTGATGGGAGTAGGGGGGGAACCTATGGCTACACCTTC. This translates into CSADGSRGGTYGYTF. This sequence joins TRBV20-1 and TRBJ1-2; D might be TRBD1 (6 bases). CDR1 and CDR2 (germline): DFQATT, SNEGSKA (reference sequence). V lost 5 bases and J lost 4, with 20 bases in between. The CDR3 is made up of 15 amino acids.

There are a few counts of this clonotype. The V call is TRBV6-1, the J call TRBJ2-7, with D possibly being TRBD1 (5 bases). Germline V gene data show CDR1 as MNHNS and CDR2 as SASEGT. The V end was cut by 6 bases, the J end by 0 bases, with 15 bases between. This CDR3 spans 15 amino acids. The CDR3 nucleotides read TGTGCCAGCAGGGCCGACAGTATTAGCTCCTACGAGCAGTACTTC. It is translated as CASRADSISSYEQYF.

V gene TRBV5-6 combines with J gene TRBJ2-5; a possible D gene is TRBD2 (6 bases). Trimming cost V 0 bases and J 1 base, with 16 bases left between them. This CDR3 contains 17 residues. Germline lookup yields CDR1 SGHDT and CDR2 YYEEEE. CDR3 in amino acids: CASSLVAAGSFQETQYF. The CDR3 nucleotides are TGTGCCAGCAGCTTGGTAGCGGCCGGAAGTTTCCAAGAGACCCAGTACTTC.

This clonotype was seen a handful of times. The chain uses TRBV20-1 and TRBJ1-1, with D possibly TRBD1 on 5 matching bases. Per the germline V gene, CDR1 is DFQATT and CDR2 is SNEGSKA (reference sequence). The CDR3 has 13 amino acids. V was trimmed by 3 bases and J by 5 bases, leaving 13 bases between them. The CDR3 here is CSARGGYLTEAFF. The CDR3 DNA reads as TGCAGTGCTAGGGGGGGGTACTTGACTGAAGCTTTCTTT.

This clonotype was observed at least ten times. The chain uses TRBV5-1 and TRBJ2-1; 7 nucleotides line up with TRBD2. CDR1 is SGHRS and CDR2 is YFSETQ in the germline V gene. The V segment lost 1 base and the J segment 8 bases; nucleotides outside the gene matches: 9. The length of the CDR3 is 15 residues. The DNA of the CDR3 is TGCGCCAGCAGCTTGAGTGGACTAGTGGTAGATGAGCAGTTCTTC. This translates into CASSLSGLVVDEQFF.

CDR3 in amino acids: CSAQSGTSGGQEQYF. The CDR3 DNA reads as TGCAGTGCTCAATCCGGGACTAGCGGGGGACAAGAGCAGTACTTC. The rearrangement joins TRBV20-1 to TRBJ2-7; 14 positions match TRBD2. Trimming cost V 5 bases and J 7 bases; bases outside gene matches: 10. The CDR3 runs to 15 residues. The V gene's germline CDR1 is DFQATT and CDR2 SNEGSKA (reference sequence).

This rearrangement joins TRBV9 to TRBJ1-2; a weak D match, TRBD1 (6 bases). The germline V and J ends were trimmed by 7 bases and 4 bases, with 14 bases remaining between them. CDR3 length equals 13 residues. Germline values: CDR1 SGDLS, CDR2 YYNGEE. The DNA of the CDR3 is TGTGCCAGCGCGGAAGACAGGCTCTATGGCTACACCTTC. Amino acid sequence: CASAEDRLYGYTF.

This sequence joins TRBV6-5 and TRBJ1-5; the match to TRBD1 covers 9 bases. CDR1 and CDR2 from the germline V gene are MNHEY and SVGAGI. CDR3 length: 15 amino acids. The V gene end was trimmed by 4 bases and the J gene end by 7 bases; junction bases not matched to a gene: 8. DNA of the CDR3: TGTGCCAGCAGTTCACAGGGGGCCGGGGGACAGCCCCAGCATTTT. Its translation is CASSSQGAGGQPQHF.

The chain couples TRBV9 to TRBJ2-1; D perhaps matches TRBD1 (6 bases). V was trimmed by 0 bases and J by 8 bases, leaving 12 bases between them. Looked up from germline, CDR1 is SGDLS and CDR2 is YYNGEE. The length of the CDR3 is 14 residues. CDR3 DNA sequence: TGTGCCAGCAGCGTAGGGACACAGGGACATGAGCAGTTCTTC. Its protein is CASSVGTQGHEQFF.

This clonotype was recorded many times. This chain links TRBV20-1 with TRBJ2-7; TRBD2 might be the D (5 bases). The CDR3 is made up of 12 amino acids. Per the germline V gene, CDR1 is DFQATT and CDR2 is SNEGSKA (reference sequence). The germline V and J ends were trimmed by 6 bases and 3 bases, with 12 bases remaining between them. CDR3 in amino acids: CSALAGIYEQYF. The CDR3 coding sequence is TGCAGTGCCCTCGCCGGGATCTACGAGCAGTACTTC.

This clonotype has ten or more counts. CDR3: CSARPQGYEQYF. The CDR3 nucleotides read TGCAGTGCTAGGCCCCAGGGCTACGAGCAGTACTTC. The chain uses TRBV20-1 and TRBJ2-7; D possibly corresponds to TRBD1 (5 bases). Per germline, CDR1 DFQATT and CDR2 SNEGSKA (reference sequence). The CDR3 loop spans 12 amino acids. Trimming took 3 bases from V and 3 from J, leaving 9 bases between them.

This clonotype was detected many times. CDR3 residues: CASTPQVEAFF. As DNA, the CDR3 is TGTGCCAGCACTCCCCAGGTTGAAGCTTTCTTT. The chain carries TRBV12-3 or TRBV12-4 and TRBJ1-1; D is unresolved. This CDR3 comprises 11 residues. V gave up 7 bases and J gave up 7 bases, with 10 bases separating them.

A few counts support this clonotype. This chain joins TRBV7-3 and TRBJ1-6, with D maybe TRBD1 (6 bases). The germline CDR1 and CDR2 sequences are SGHTA and FQGTGA. The germline V and J ends were trimmed by 4 bases and 0 bases, with 19 bases remaining between them. This CDR3 is built from 19 residues. The CDR3 DNA is TGTGCCAGCAGCTCACTGCACAGGGTCGGAGGCTCCTATAATTCACCCCTCCACTTT. Translating gives CASSSLHRVGGSYNSPLHF.

This rearrangement joins TRBV28 to TRBJ1-1; weak D call: TRBD1 (6 bases). This CDR3 contains 13 residues. The germline V gene has CDR1 MDHEN and CDR2 SYDVKM. Trimming left V 3 bases short and J 5 bases short, with 10 bases between. Written as DNA, the CDR3 is TGTGCCAGCAGTTTTCAGGGGATGACTGAAGCTTTCTTT. The encoded protein is CASSFQGMTEAFF.

This clonotype was found a few times. The V and J genes are TRBV20-1 and TRBJ2-1, with D unresolved. Germline V gene data show CDR1 as DFQATT and CDR2 as SNEGSKA (reference sequence). Trimming took 4 bases from V and 4 from J, leaving 11 bases between them. This CDR3 contains 13 residues. The CDR3 bases are TGCAGTGCTACAATGACTGAATACAATGAGCAGTTCTTC. Protein product: CSATMTEYNEQFF.

The sample holds many counts of this clonotype. CDR3 region: CASSLVVSGYEQYF. The CDR3 nucleotides are TGTGCCAGCAGTTTAGTAGTGAGTGGCTACGAGCAGTACTTC. This chain uses TRBV12-3 or TRBV12-4 with TRBJ2-7; D gene unclear. Trimming removed 1 base from V and 3 bases from J, with 10 bases in between. The CDR3 spans 14 residues.

The CDR3 DNA reads TGTGCCATCTCCGGGACTAGCGGGAGGGCCAATAGTGAGCAGTTCTTC. Translated: CAISGTSGRANSEQFF. This chain links TRBV10-3 with TRBJ2-1; 16 nucleotides agree with TRBD2. The CDR3 runs 16 residues. Trimming removed 8 bases from V and 9 bases from J; junction bases left unmatched: 10. From germline, CDR1 is ENHRY and CDR2 SYGVKD.